This T cell receptor beta chain was found in a study of cytomegalovirus exposure and HLA in healthy donors. The length of the CDR3 is 12 residues. Trimming stripped 11 bases from V and 2 bases from J, with 9 bases between. Germline-derived CDR1 and CDR2 are MNHNY and SVGAGI (reference sequence). It was with 60 Vbeta and 13 Jbeta primers that the PCR ran. Only in-frame clones appear in the TCRdb table, and some are missing; sequencing was by immunoSEQ multiplex PCR. The sample lists roughly 180,000 clones, 79% occurring once. This TCR was recovered from a girl between 10 and 17 years old in good health and CMV-seropositive. Source material: PBMCs. The chain is built from TRBV6-6 and TRBJ1-4; the D gene is possibly TRBD1 (6 bases). The CDR3 DNA follows: TGTGCCGGTCAGGGGACTAATGAAAAACTGTTTTTT. It encodes CAGQGTNEKLFF.